A selection of T cell receptor beta chains follows, all from one sample in a study of T-cell reconstitution after alpha-beta-depleted transplantation in children. TCRdb reanalysed the PCR reads using MiXCR and keeps one entry per CDR3 protein. Of some 200,000 distinct CDR3 sequences listed, approximately 10% are singletons. The starting material was PBMCs, obtained before TCRalphabeta/CD19-depleted stem cell transplant. The receptors here all came from a child under two years old with acute myeloid leukemia, due to receive a stem cell transplant. Each CDR3 is given with its conserved first and last residue.

>TRBV27
CASRLSGAQNTEAFF
>TRBV27
CASSFGLSNSPLHF
>TRBV11-2
CASSLRQGRETEAFF
>TRBV18
CASSPGARDTEAFF
>TRBV7-3
CASSLPGSGELFF
>TRBV5-1
CASSLGDYKSSYEQYF
>TRBV18
CASSPQPGGDEQYF
>TRBV12-3/TRBV12-4
CASSLGGTSSLIF
>TRBV29-1
CRIAGNTEAFF
>TRBV6-1
CASSGPQGINQPQHF
>TRBV3-1
CASSLGQRYYEQYF
>TRBV29-1
CSVEDRENADTQYF
>TRBV5-1
CASSLRVGQPQHF
>TRBV11-2
CASSQPGPYEQYF
>TRBV28
CASTTGGTGNYGYTF
>TRBV3-1
CASGLGLAGGKQYF
>TRBV5-1
CASSLASGRNSYEQYF
>TRBV2
CASSEGVRGYTF
>TRBV20-1
CSARGTLVYEQYF
>TRBV7-2
CASSRTGAYEQYF
>TRBV10-3
CAPRGNRTYGYTF
>TRBV20-1
CSARDPAAKWGAFF
>TRBV10-3
CAISESGTDTQYF
>TRBV5-6
CASSPTQGLRSYNEQFF
>TRBV12-3/TRBV12-4
CASSLGQGAATEAFF
>TRBV20-1
CSATNPGTGGYEQYF
>TRBV10-3
CAISESEGGKLFF
>TRBV6-2/TRBV6-3
CASTLQGVPEAFF
>TRBV20-1
CSVNSGSSDTQYF
>TRBV29-1
CSVDVPDYGYTF
>TRBV20-1
CSARWGQLPYNEQFF
>TRBV12-3/TRBV12-4
CASSFTVNTEAFF
>TRBV5-1
CASSLEQAYTGELFF
>TRBV24-1
CATRGTGNTGELFF
>TRBV7-2
CASSLSPLGEQYF
>TRBV4-2
CASSQEGLADQETQYF
>TRBV25-1
CASSEPSYPYF
>TRBV5-1
CASSLPGTSGYNEQFF
>TRBV2
CASTLRPEGGYTF
>TRBV20-1
CSAWGLARQETQYF
>TRBV6-5
CASSYPSSGGQETQYF
>TRBV5-1
CASSHGTGANYGYTF
>TRBV20-1
CSARGETGRNQPQHF
>TRBV6-5
CASRASTGPRTEAFF
>TRBV20-1
CSARDPSGTQETQYF